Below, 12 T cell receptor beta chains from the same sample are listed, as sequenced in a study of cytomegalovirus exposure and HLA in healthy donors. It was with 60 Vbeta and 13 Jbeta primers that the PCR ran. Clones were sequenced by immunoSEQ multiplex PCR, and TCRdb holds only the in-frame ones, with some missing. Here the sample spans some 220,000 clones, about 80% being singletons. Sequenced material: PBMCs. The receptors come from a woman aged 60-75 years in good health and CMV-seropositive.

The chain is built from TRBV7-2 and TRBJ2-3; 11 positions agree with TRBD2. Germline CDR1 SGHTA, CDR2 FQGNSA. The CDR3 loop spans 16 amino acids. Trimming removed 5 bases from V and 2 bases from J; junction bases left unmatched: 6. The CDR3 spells CASSPIAGGVTDTQYF. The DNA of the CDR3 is TGTGCCAGCAGCCCTATAGCGGGGGGGGTCACAGATACGCAGTATTTT.

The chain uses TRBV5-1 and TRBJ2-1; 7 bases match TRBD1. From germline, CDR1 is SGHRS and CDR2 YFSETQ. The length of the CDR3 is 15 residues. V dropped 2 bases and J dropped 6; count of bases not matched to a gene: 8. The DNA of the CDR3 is TGCGCCAGCAGCTTAACAGGGGAAGGGTTCAATGAGCAGTTCTTC. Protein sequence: CASSLTGEGFNEQFF.

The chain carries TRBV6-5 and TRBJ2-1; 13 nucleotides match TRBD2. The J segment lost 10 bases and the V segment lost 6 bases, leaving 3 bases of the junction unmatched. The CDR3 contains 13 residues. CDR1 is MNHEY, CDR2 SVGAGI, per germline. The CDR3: CASRGTSGIEQFF. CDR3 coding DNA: TGTGCCAGCAGAGGGACTAGCGGGATCGAGCAGTTCTTC.

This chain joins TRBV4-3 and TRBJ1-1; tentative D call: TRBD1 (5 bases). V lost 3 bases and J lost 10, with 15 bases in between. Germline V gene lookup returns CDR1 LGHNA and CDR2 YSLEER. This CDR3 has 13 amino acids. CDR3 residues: CASSQGLFGLAFF. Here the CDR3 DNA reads TGCGCCAGCAGCCAGGGGCTTTTTGGGTTAGCTTTCTTT.

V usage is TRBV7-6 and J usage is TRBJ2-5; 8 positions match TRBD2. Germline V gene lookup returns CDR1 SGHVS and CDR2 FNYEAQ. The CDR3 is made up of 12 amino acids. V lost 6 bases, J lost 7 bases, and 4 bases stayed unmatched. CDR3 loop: CASSTSGGTQYF. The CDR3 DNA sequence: TGTGCCAGCAGTACTAGCGGCGGGACCCAGTACTTC.

CDR3 sequence reads: CASSLTLGNSPLHF. DNA of the CDR3: TGTGCCAGCAGCTTGACCCTCGGGAATTCACCCCTCCACTTT. V gene TRBV7-7 combines with J gene TRBJ1-6; no firm D call. V dropped 3 bases and J dropped 7 bases, with 10 bases sitting between them. This CDR3 contains 14 residues. The germline V gene has CDR1 SSHAT and CDR2 FNYEAQ (reference sequence).

Here the CDR3 reads CASRPRGEVGTEAFF. The CDR3 DNA is TGTGCCAGCAGACCGCGGGGGGAGGTGGGGACTGAAGCTTTCTTT. The chain uses TRBV28 and TRBJ1-1; D is perhaps TRBD1 (5 bases). V shed 6 bases and J shed 5 bases, with 19 bases lying between them. The CDR3 has 15 residues. Germline assignment: CDR1 MDHEN and CDR2 SYDVKM.

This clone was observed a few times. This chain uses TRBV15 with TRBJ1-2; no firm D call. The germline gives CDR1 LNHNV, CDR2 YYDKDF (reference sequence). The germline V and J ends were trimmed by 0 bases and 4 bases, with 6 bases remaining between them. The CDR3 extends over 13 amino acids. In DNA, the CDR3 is TGTGCCACCAGCAGAGACAGGATCTATGGCTACACCTTC. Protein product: CATSRDRIYGYTF.

CDR3 residues: CASSLGGSPYEQYF. The DNA for the CDR3 is TGTGCCAGCAGCTTGGGCGGGAGCCCTTACGAGCAGTACTTC. The chain couples TRBV5-4 to TRBJ2-7; TRBD2 matches 7 bases. Looked up from germline, CDR1 is SGHNT and CDR2 is YYREEE (reference sequence). CDR3 length equals 14 residues. With V trimmed by 0 bases and J by 4 bases, 4 bases remained unmatched.

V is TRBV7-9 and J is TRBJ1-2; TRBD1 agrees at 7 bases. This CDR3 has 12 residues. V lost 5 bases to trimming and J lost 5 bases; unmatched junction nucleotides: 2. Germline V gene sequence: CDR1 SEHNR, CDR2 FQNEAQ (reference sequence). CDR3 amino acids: CASSRQGYGYTF. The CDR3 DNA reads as TGTGCCAGCAGCCGACAGGGATATGGCTACACCTTC.

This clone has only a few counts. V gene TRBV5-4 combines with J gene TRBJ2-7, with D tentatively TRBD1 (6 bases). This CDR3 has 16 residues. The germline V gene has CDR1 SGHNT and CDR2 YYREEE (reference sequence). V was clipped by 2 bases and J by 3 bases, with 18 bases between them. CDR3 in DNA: TGTGCCAGCAGCTTTGGTAGGGGGTTTGGCAACTACGAGCAGTACTTC. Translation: CASSFGRGFGNYEQYF. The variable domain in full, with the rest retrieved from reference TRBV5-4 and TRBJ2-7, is ETGVTQSPTHLIKTRGQQVTLRCSSQSGHNTVSWYQQALGQGPQFIFQYYREEENGRGNFPPRFSGLQFPNYSSELNVNALELDDSALYLCASSFGRGFGNYEQYFGPGTRLTVT.

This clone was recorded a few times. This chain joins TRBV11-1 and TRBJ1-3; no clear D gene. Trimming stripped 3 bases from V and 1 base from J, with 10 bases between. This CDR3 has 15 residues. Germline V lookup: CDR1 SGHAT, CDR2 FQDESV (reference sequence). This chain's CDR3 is CASSFSVLSGNTIYF. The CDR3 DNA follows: TGTGCCAGCAGCTTTTCGGTATTATCTGGAAACACCATATATTTT.